This is a list of T cell receptor beta chains from one sample in a study of blood T cell repertoires in COVID-19. Sequenced by immunoSEQ multiplex PCR; TCRdb stores in-frame clones only, minus some. The sample gives about 120,000 clones, about four fifths of which show up once; 3.5% to 5.5% is in the top ten. Sequences were obtained from peripheral blood. The receptors here all came from a woman aged 65 to 85 with acute or convalescent COVID-19. Both conserved end residues are trimmed from each CDR3.

12,TRBV19,ASSKRQGGNEQF
13,TRBV18,ASSPTSRGMVPQH
11,TRBV24-1,ATSDSSSNEQF
11,TRBV5-4,ASSQDSNTEAF
13,TRBV5-1,ASSRGQGLNYGYT
13,TRBV28,ASIPQGSSNQPQH
12,TRBV10-2,ATVQGASGYGYT
11,TRBV6-5,ASKIDSLYGYT
13,TRBV19,ASSEFTGSNQPQH
13,TRBV5-1,ASAQGDSGANVLT
12,TRBV11-2,ASSLGRSNQPQH
9,TRBV11-2,ASSSSGTQY
13,TRBV3-1/TRBV3-2,ASSQGPGSGQPQH
13,TRBV6-1,ASSESYLGAYEQY
11,TRBV12-3/TRBV12-4,ASSLWHTDTQY
14,TRBV3-1/TRBV3-2,ASSQFRRGYNYGYT
14,TRBV12-5,ASGLARQGLSYGYT
11,TRBV6-2/TRBV6-3,ASSYTRQNGYT
13,TRBV11-2,ASSLTTGGREKLF
12,TRBV10-3,AITRTGERDEQF